This TCR beta chain was sequenced in a study of cytomegalovirus exposure and HLA in healthy donors. It was healthy bone marrow donors who served as donors. A multiplex PCR was run with 60 Vbeta primers and 13 Jbeta primers. The protocol was immunoSEQ multiplex PCR, while the TCRdb copy is restricted to in-frame clones and leaves out a portion. The sample has over 150,000 clones, approximately 78% seen once; the top ten hold under 7.5%. The sequencing sample was made of PBMCs. The receptor comes from a woman aged 45 to 65 in good health and CMV-seropositive.

The CDR3 sequence: CATGGQLTEAFF. CDR3 bases: TGTGCCACAGGGGGACAGCTCACTGAAGCTTTCTTT. The rearrangement uses TRBV7-3 and TRBJ1-1, with TRBD1 identical over 7 bases. Looked up from germline, CDR1 is SGHTA and CDR2 is FQGTGA. V lost 10 bases and J lost 4; bases outside the gene matches: 6. This CDR3 has 12 amino acids.